A selection of T cell receptor beta chains follows, all from one sample in a study of graft-versus-host responses after intestinal transplantation. These receptors lack a known antigen. TCRdb keeps only in-frame clones here, not all; method: immunoSEQ multiplex PCR. This sample has 86,000 or so clones, with around nine tenths found just once. The material was unstimulated CD8+ T cells sorted from spleen or lymph node cells, obtained before intestinal transplant. These receptors were obtained from a human donor who received an intestinal transplant. Each CDR3 is given with its conserved first and last residue.

>TRBV4-1|TRBJ2-1
CASSQDTLTYNEQFF
>TRBV6-5|TRBJ1-2
CASSSPGGGHIYGYTF
>TRBV7-6|TRBJ2-6
CASSLGGYGANVLTF
>TRBV4-1|TRBJ2-7
CASSRQLAGVSYEQYF
>TRBV10-1|TRBJ2-7
CASSDILFTYEQYF
>TRBV4-1|TRBJ2-2
CASSQDGVQNAGELFF
>TRBV7-9|TRBJ1-6
CASSPYKTLDRAVTPLHF
>TRBV27|TRBJ2-3
CASSPGAVDTQYF
>TRBV19|TRBJ2-7
CASSTARTGGFYEQYF
>TRBV11-2|TRBJ2-5
CASSHGTEETQYF
>TRBV27|TRBJ1-4
CASSDRVTEKLFF
>TRBV7-7|TRBJ2-7
CASSWTRGANSTRTSSYEQYF
>TRBV29-1|TRBJ2-5
CSVPDSTSGRETQYF
>TRBV7-9|TRBJ2-7
CASSPTGTSGSYEQYF
>TRBV5-4|TRBJ1-1
CASSPEGPTGPLMNTEAFF
>TRBV11-2|TRBJ2-5
CASSSYRAETQYF
>TRBV27|TRBJ2-7
CASIRTGNSYEQYF
>TRBV9|TRBJ1-3
CASTSPTGGNTIYF
>TRBV6-1|TRBJ2-7
CASSFSGLGYEQYF
>TRBV27|TRBJ1-1
CASSPNPNTLEDTEAFF
>TRBV7-9|TRBJ1-3
CASSRFGRNGNTIYF
>TRBV4-1|TRBJ2-7
CASSQGAGLAAYEQYF
>TRBV4-1|TRBJ2-7
CASSFVGTDSYEQYF
>TRBV6-1|TRBJ2-2
CAILGGIGELFF
>TRBV6-5|TRBJ2-1
CASSYGASPNEQFF
>TRBV27|TRBJ2-7
CASSLGTLGEQYF
>TRBV7-9|TRBJ1-6
CASSLMWAHSPLHF
>TRBV19|TRBJ1-4
CASSIEGDRGTTNEKLFF
>TRBV5-1|TRBJ2-5
CASSAAGLRETQYF
>TRBV7-9|TRBJ2-3
CASSFLGGYTDTQYF
>TRBV13|TRBJ2-7
CASSSLGYEQYF